This record covers a single T cell receptor beta chain. It has no known antigen specificity. Qualities for individual bases were not recorded, and no much larger clone is one base off. Genomic DNA was extracted from sorted cells with the QIAGEN DNeasy Blood and Tissue Kit for TCRbeta CDR3 sequencing. High-throughput TCRbeta CDR3 sequencing, which included PCR amplification with bias correction and internal controls, was done commercially through immunoSEQ. On the study's bioinformatics: Unique productive TCRbeta sequences were defined by CDR3 nucleotide sequence where primers matched, and otherwise by CDR3 amino acid sequence together with Vbeta and Jbeta genes. To correct sorting error, sequences shared between sorted populations at a frequency ratio of 2:1 or less were removed; the rest were assigned to the higher population. A sequence counted as donor-reactive if, in CFSE-low cells, the sequence had a frequency of at least 0.01% and was expanded at least 5-fold compared with unstimulated cells. Repertoire divergence was quantified by Jensen-Shannon divergence using the top 100 TCRbeta sequences ranked by frequency. For any sample with multiple sequencing runs, sorting error was corrected in each run separately before the runs were pooled. The source is immuneACCESS, and TCRdb retained only in-frame sequences with V and J called. Part of the clones is not carried over; for the studies checked, unresolved V genes explain less than half of this, and the remainder is unexplained. V, J and clone size derive from that table, while D and trimming were established from the DNA sequence. The sample contains some 55,000 clones, approximately 85% of them found a single time. The ten biggest clones cover 2.1% of the sample.

What this sample's time point label stands for: blood sample drawn before combined kidney and bone marrow transplant. Unstimulated Tregs (CD4+CD25+CD127-), CD4+ non-Tregs (CD4+CD25-), CD4 and CD8 cells were FACS-sorted from thawed PBMCs. Before Treg sorting, thawed PBMCs were rested overnight at 37°C with roughly 200 IU/ml IL-2. A few combined kidney and bone marrow transplant recipients from the ITN036ST trial were included as patients, and samples were available only from these trial subjects. Healthy control blood was separated into PBMCs by Ficoll density gradient and cryopreserved, and patient PBMCs were collected both before and after transplant. The sample belongs to a study of Tregs in tolerant kidney transplant recipients (dated by TCRdb to the late 2010s). Background on the whole study: Related donors were used in the transplants with nonmyeloablative bone marrow transplantation, and mixed chimerism was transient in the human trials. TCRbeta sequencing was used in the study to identify donor-specific regulatory T cells before combined kidney and bone marrow transplantation, and the identified cells were then tracked after transplant. Overall results and qualifications from the work: Although technical replication error seemed to be minimal, the question of biological reproducibility was not addressed directly. The study was constrained by small patient numbers, and validation of the findings is required in larger populations and under other immunosuppression protocols. Expanding Tregs with activated donor B cells appeared to identify the most biologically relevant and donor-specific TCRbeta repertoire. In tolerant patients, the expansion of donor-specific Tregs was greater than global Treg expansion, suggesting that the expansion was antigen-driven rather than nonspecific. For some patients the PCR primers changed over time, which made it impossible to compare the samples from those patients at the nucleotide level.

The source is a human donor who received a combined kidney and bone marrow transplant. The starting material was Tregs from blood, obtained before the transplant.

The CDR3 reads CASSPQRKPGTSESRDTQYF. DNA sequence: TGTGCCAGCTCACCACAACGAAAGCCAGGGACTAGCGAGAGTAGGGATACGCAGTATTTT. The sequence joins TRBV18 to TRBJ2-3; 10 nucleotides in the junction match TRBD2. CDR1 and CDR2, per the germline V gene, are KGHSH and LQKENI. The CDR3 has 20 amino acids, counting the end cysteine and phenylalanine. Of all the DNA, just the CDR3 is kept, 60 bases in frame from base 1. At the junction V is shortened by 1 base and J by 6 bases; bases outside the gene matches: 19. The variable domain in full, with residues beyond the CDR3 obtained from the reference TRBV18 and TRBJ2-3 genes, is NAGVMQNPRHLVRRRGQEARLRCSPMKGHSHVYWYRQLPEEGLKFMVYLQKENIIDESGMPKERFSAEFPKEGPSILRIQQVVRGDSAAYFCASSPQRKPGTSESRDTQYFGPGTRLTVL.